The 4 T cell receptor beta chains presented below share a single source sample, sequenced in a study of blood T cell repertoires in COVID-19. The table came from immunoSEQ multiplex PCR; TCRdb's copy has only in-frame clones and leaves some out. There are 150,000 to 200,000 clones in the sample; approximately 86% occur only once, and 8% to 10% lies in the top ten. What was sequenced was peripheral blood. These receptors all come from a man aged 60 to 75 with acute or convalescent COVID-19.

The gene calls are TRBV3-1 (or the pseudogene TRBV3-2) and TRBJ1-5, with no clear D. Germline V gene lookup returns CDR1 LGHDT and CDR2 YNNKEL (reference sequence). The length of the CDR3 is 13 residues. V was clipped by 1 base and J by 7 bases, with 8 bases between them. The CDR3 region is CASSQGELQPQHF. Written as DNA, the CDR3 is TGTGCCAGCAGCCAAGGGGAGTTGCAGCCCCAGCATTTT.

V and J are TRBV11-3 and TRBJ1-1; maybe TRBD1 (6 bases). The CDR3 consists of 14 residues. Germline values: CDR1 SGHNT, CDR2 YENEEA. V was trimmed by 4 bases and J by 5 bases, leaving 14 bases between them. The CDR3 is CASSSGRGETEAFF. CDR3 in DNA: TGTGCCAGCAGCTCCGGGAGGGGGGAAACTGAAGCTTTCTTT.

The chain uses TRBV5-1 and TRBJ2-1; tentatively, D is TRBD1 (6 bases). V was trimmed by 1 base and J by 6 bases, leaving 8 bases between them. The CDR3 has 13 amino acids. Per the germline V gene, CDR1 is SGHRS and CDR2 is YFSETQ. CDR3 amino acids: CASSLPRGNEQFF. The CDR3 DNA is TGCGCCAGCAGCTTGCCCAGGGGCAATGAGCAGTTCTTC.

In its sample, this clone was seen many times. Other DNA sequences in this sample translate to the same CDR3. V and J are TRBV20-1 and TRBJ1-5; D not certain. CDR1 and CDR2 (germline): DFQATT, SNEGSKA (reference sequence). This CDR3 has 11 residues. Trimming shortened V by 3 bases and J by 5 bases, and 5 bases separated the two germline ends. The CDR3 loop is CSASPDQPQHF. CDR3 in DNA: TGCAGTGCTAGCCCCGATCAGCCCCAGCATTTT.